This T cell receptor beta chain emerged from a study of CD8+ T cells in alopecia areata. Whole-study context: Treatment comprised oral tofacitinib, 5 to 10 mg twice daily, in treated patients.

RNA extraction was followed by reverse transcription into cDNA, which acted as the sequencing template. Here immunoSEQ multiplex PCR was the method, and the copy in TCRdb shows in-frame clones only, minus some. The sample has about 180,000 clones; approximately 59% are singletons. Per the germline V gene, CDR1 is LGHNA and CDR2 is YNFKEQ. Trimming took off 4 bases at V and 7 bases at J, with 17 bases between the two ends. The CDR3 is 15 amino acids. This clone was seen only a few times. The sample's treatment: oral pan-JAK inhibitor, 5-10 mg twice daily. The TCR originated in a human donor with alopecia areata. The rearrangement joins TRBV4-2 to TRBJ2-1; a weak D match, TRBD2 (7 bases). This specimen consisted of CD4+ T cells sorted from blood, obtained at approximately week 60, from a patient treated with tofacitinib. CDR3 amino acids: CASSLDWRGLNEQFF. Written as DNA, the CDR3 is TGTGCCAGCAGCCTAGATTGGCGGGGGCTTAATGAGCAGTTCTTC.